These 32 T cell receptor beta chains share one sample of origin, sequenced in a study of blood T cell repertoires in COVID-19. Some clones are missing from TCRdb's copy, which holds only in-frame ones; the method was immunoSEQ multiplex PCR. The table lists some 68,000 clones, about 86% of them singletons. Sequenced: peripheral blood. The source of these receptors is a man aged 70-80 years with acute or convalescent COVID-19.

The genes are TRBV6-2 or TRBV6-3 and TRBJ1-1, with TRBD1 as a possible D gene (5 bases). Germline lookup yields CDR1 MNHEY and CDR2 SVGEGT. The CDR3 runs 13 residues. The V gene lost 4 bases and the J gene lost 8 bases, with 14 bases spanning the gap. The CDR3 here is CASSWAGILEAFF. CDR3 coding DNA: TGTGCCAGCAGTTGGGCAGGGATATTAGAAGCTTTCTTT.

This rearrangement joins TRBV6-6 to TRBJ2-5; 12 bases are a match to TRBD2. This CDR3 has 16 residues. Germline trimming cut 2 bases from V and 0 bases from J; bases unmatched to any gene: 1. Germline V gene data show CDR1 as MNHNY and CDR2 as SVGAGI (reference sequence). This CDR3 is CASSYGTSGYQETQYF. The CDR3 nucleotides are TGTGCCAGCAGTTACGGGACTAGCGGGTACCAAGAGACCCAGTACTTC.

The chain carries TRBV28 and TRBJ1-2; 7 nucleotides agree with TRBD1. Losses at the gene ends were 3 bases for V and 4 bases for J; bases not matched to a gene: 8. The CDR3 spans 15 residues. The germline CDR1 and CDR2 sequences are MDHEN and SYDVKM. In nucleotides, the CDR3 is TGTGCCAGCAGTTTGCCGGGACAGACCTTCTATGGCTACACCTTC. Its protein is CASSLPGQTFYGYTF.

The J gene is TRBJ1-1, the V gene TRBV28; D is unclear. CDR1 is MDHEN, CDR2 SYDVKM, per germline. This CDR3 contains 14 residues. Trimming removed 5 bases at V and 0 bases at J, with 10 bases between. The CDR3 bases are TGTGCCAGCAGTGGAGGTGCGATGAACACTGAAGCTTTCTTT. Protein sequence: CASSGGAMNTEAFF.

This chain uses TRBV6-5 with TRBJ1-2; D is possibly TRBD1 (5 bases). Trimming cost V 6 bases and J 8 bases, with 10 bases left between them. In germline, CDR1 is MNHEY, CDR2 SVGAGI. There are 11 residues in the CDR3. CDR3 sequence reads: CASRRGEGYTF. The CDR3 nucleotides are TGTGCCAGCAGGCGGGGCGAGGGCTACACCTTC.

The CDR3 is CASSSGLAGPQETQYF. CDR3 nucleotide sequence: TGCGCCAGCAGCTCCGGACTAGCGGGACCCCAAGAGACCCAGTACTTC. The rearrangement joins TRBV5-1 to TRBJ2-5, with 12 bases matching TRBD2. V lost 3 bases to trimming and J lost 1 base; unmatched junction nucleotides: 4. The CDR3 spans 16 residues. The V gene's germline CDR1 is SGHRS and CDR2 YFSETQ.

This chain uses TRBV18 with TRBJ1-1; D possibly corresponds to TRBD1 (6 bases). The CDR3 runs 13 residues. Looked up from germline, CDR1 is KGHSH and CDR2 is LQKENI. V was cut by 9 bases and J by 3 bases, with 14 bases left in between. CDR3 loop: CASLRQEDTEAFF. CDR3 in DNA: TGTGCCAGTTTAAGACAGGAAGACACTGAAGCTTTCTTT.

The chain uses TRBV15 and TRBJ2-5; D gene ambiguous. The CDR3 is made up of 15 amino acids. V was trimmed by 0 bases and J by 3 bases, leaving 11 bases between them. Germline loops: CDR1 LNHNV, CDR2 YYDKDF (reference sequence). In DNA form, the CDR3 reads TGTGCCACCAGCAGAGATGTTGGGCAGGAAGAGACCCAGTACTTC. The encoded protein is CATSRDVGQEETQYF.

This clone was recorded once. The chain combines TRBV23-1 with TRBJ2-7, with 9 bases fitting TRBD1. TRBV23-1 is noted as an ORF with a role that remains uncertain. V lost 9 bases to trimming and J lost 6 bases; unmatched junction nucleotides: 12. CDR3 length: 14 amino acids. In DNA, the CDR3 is TGCGCCAGGGATTTCGGGACAGGGACTGGCGAGCAGTACTTC. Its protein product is CARDFGTGTGEQYF.

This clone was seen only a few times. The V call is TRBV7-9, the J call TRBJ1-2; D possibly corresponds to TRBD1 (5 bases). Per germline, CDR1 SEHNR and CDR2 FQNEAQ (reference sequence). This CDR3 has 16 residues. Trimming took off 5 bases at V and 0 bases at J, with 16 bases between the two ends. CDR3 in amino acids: CASSPSGAGANYGYTF. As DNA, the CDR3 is TGTGCCAGCAGCCCCAGCGGGGCAGGAGCTAACTATGGCTACACCTTC.

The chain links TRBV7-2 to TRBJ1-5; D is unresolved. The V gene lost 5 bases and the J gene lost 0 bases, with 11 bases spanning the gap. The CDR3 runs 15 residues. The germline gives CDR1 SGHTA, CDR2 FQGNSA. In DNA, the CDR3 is TGTGCCAGCAGCCTAACCACAGTTAGCAATCAGCCCCAGCATTTT. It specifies CASSLTTVSNQPQHF.

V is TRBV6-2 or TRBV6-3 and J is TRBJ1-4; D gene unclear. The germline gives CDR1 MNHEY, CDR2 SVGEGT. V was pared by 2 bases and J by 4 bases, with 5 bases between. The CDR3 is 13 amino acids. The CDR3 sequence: CASSYGLNEKLFF. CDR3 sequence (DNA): TGTGCCAGCAGTTACGGGCTTAATGAAAAACTGTTTTTT.

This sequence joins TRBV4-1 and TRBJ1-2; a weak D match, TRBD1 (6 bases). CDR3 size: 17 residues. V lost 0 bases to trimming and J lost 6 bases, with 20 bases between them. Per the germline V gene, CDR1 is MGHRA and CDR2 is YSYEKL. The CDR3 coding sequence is TGCGCCAGCAGCCAAGACCCGCGAAGGGGGGGCGAGGATGGCTACACCTTC. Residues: CASSQDPRRGGEDGYTF.

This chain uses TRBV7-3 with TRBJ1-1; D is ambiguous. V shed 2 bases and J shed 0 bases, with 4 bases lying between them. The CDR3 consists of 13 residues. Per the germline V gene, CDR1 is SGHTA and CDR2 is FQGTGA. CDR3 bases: TGTGCCAGCAGCTTAGGCATGAACACTGAAGCTTTCTTT. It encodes CASSLGMNTEAFF.

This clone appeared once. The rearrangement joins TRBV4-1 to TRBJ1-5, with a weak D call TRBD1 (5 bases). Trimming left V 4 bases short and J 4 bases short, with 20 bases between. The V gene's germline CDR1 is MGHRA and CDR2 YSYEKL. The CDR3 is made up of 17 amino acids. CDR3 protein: CASSRGTPLDRNQPQHF. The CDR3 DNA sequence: TGCGCCAGCAGCCGCGGGACTCCCCTAGACCGGAATCAGCCCCAGCATTTT.

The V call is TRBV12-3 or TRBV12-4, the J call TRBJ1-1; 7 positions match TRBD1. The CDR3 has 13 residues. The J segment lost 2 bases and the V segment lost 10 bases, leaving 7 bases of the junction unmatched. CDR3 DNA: TGTGCCACCCTGGACAGGCTCAACACTGAAGCTTTCTTT. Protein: CATLDRLNTEAFF.

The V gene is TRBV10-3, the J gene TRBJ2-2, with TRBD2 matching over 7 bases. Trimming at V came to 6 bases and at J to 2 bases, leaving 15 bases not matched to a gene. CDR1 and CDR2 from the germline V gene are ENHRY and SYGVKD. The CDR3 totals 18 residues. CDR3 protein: CAISNSLAGEGNTGELFF. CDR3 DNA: TGTGCCATCAGCAACTCGCTGGCGGGAGAAGGTAACACCGGGGAGCTGTTTTTT.

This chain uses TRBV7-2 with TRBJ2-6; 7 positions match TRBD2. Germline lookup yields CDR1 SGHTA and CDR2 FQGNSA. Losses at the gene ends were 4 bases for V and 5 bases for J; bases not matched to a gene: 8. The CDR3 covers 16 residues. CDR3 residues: CASSSPGGVRANVLTF. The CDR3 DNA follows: TGTGCCAGCAGCTCCCCGGGAGGAGTGCGGGCCAACGTCCTGACTTTC.

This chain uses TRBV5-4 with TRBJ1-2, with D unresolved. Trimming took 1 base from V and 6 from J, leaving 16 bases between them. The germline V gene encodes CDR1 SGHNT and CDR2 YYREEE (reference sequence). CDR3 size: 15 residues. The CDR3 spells CASSLLTTLEHGYTF. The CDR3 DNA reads TGTGCCAGCAGCTTGTTGACCACTCTGGAGCATGGCTACACCTTC.

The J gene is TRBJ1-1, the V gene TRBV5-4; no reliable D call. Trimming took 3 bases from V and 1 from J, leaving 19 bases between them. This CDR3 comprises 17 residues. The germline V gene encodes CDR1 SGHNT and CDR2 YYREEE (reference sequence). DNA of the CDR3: TGTGCCAGCAGCTCCGGGAGGCACCTAAAGAAGAACACTGAAGCTTTCTTT. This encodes CASSSGRHLKKNTEAFF.

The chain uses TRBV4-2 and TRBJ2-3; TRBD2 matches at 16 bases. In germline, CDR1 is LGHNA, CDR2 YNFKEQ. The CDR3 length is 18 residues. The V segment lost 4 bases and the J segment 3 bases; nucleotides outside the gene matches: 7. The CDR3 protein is CASSPMGLAGGPTDTQYF. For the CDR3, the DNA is TGTGCCAGCAGCCCCATGGGACTAGCGGGAGGGCCAACAGATACGCAGTATTTT.

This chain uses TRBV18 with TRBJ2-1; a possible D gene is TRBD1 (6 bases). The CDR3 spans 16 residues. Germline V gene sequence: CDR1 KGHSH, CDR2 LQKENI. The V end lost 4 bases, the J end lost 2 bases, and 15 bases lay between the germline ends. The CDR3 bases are TGTGCCAGCTCACAAACGAGACAGGAACCCTACAATGAGCAGTTCTTC. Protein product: CASSQTRQEPYNEQFF.

CDR3 nucleotide sequence: TGTGCCAGCAGTTCGACGACTAGCGGGGGGTACAATGAGCAGTTCTTC. Its translation: CASSSTTSGGYNEQFF. The rearrangement uses TRBV6-2 or TRBV6-3 and TRBJ2-1; 13 bases are a match to TRBD2. Germline CDR1 and CDR2: MNHEY and SVGEGT. The CDR3 spans 16 residues. Trimming at V came to 4 bases and at J to 4 bases, leaving 4 bases not matched to a gene.

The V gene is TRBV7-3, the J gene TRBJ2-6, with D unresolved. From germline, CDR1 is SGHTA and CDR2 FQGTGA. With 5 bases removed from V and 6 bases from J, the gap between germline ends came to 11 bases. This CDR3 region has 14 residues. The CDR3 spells CASSPAAVANVLTF. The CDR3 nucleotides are TGTGCCAGCAGCCCCGCCGCGGTGGCCAACGTCCTGACTTTC.

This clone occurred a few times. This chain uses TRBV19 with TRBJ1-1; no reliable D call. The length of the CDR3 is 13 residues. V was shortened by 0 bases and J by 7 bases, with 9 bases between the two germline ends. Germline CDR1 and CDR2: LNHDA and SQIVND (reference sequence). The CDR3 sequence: CASSIERDREAFF. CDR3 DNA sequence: TGTGCCAGTAGTATAGAACGGGATCGTGAAGCTTTCTTT.

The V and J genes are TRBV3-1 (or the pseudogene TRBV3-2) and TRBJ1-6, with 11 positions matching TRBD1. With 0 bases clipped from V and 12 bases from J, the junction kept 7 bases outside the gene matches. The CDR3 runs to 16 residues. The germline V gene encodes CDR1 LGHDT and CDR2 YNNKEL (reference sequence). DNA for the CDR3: TGTGCCAGCAGCCAAGATTCGAGGACAGGGGGCCAACCCCTCCACTTT. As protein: CASSQDSRTGGQPLHF.

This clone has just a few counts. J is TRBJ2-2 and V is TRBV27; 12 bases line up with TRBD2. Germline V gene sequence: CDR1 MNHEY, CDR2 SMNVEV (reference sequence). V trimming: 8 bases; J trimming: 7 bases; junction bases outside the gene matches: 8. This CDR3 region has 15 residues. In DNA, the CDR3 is TGTGCCAGCGGCCCGACTAGCGGGAGTCACGGGGAGCTGTTTTTT. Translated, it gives CASGPTSGSHGELFF.

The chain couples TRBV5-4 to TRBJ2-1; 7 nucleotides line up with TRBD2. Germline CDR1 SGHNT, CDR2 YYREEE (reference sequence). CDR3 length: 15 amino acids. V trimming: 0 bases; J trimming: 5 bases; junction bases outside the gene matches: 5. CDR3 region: CASSLDLAANNEQFF. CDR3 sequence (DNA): TGTGCCAGCAGCTTGGACCTAGCGGCTAACAATGAGCAGTTCTTC.

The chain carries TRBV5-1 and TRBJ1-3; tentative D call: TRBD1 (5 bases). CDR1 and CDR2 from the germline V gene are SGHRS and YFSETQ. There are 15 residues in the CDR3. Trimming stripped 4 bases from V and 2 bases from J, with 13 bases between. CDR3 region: CASSPGGAAGNTIYF. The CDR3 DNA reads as TGCGCCAGCAGCCCGGGAGGGGCAGCTGGAAACACCATATATTTT.

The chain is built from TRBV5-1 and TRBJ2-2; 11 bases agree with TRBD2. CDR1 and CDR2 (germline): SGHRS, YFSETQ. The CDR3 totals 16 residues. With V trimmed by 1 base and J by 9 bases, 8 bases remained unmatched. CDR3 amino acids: CASSLRMLAGGWELFF. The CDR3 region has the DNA TGCGCCAGCAGCTTGAGGATGCTAGCGGGAGGATGGGAGCTGTTTTTT.

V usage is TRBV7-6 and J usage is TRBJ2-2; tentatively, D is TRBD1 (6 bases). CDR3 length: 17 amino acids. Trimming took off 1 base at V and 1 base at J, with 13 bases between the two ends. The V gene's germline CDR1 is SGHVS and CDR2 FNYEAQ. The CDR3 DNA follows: TGTGCCAGCAGCTTAGGCCCCGTACAGGGGAACACCGGGGAGCTGTTTTTT. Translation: CASSLGPVQGNTGELFF.

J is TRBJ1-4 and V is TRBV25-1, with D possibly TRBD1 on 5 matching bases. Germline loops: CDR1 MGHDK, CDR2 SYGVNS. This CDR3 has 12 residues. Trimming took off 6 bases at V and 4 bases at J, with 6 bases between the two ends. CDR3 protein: CASRQGNEKLFF. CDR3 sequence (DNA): TGTGCCAGCAGGCAGGGTAATGAAAAACTGTTTTTT.